This T cell receptor beta chain was captured by sequencing in a study of blood T cell repertoires in COVID-19 (dated by TCRdb to about 2020). The study in broad terms: Samples from collaborators originated in the United States, Italy and Spain and spanned both the acute and convalescent phases of COVID-19. The prospective study material was composed of cDNA or gDNA derived from T cells, B-cell-depleted T cells, or PBMCs. Deeply sampled blood TCRbeta repertoires from subjects exposed to, actively infected with, or recovered from COVID-19 were included in the dataset. The repertoires were released in a freely available public database meant as a resource for research on the immune response to SARS-CoV-2. The samples were drawn from the first 160 participants of the ongoing ImmuneRACE study and from 1,200 or so subjects provided by 6 global collaborators. Sample metadata almost always included a de-identified subject ID, COVID-19 status, age in years and sex. HLA class I and class II types, where available, came from metadata supplied by the sample provider rather than from assay-based typing. Results the study describes overall, beyond this receptor: The amount of clinical and demographic metadata varied by source and participant and was provided uncurated.

Turning to this clone: Its specific antigen is unknown. The record has no base qualities; no much larger clone is one base away.

TCRbeta CDR3 regions were amplified from genomic DNA by means of the immunoSEQ Assay, a bias-controlled multiplex PCR. For the original study's pipeline: The number of nucleated cells in each sample was estimated from the amplification of reference gene primers within the assay. Sequence reads were collapsed and filtered to measure the absolute abundance of every unique TCRbeta CDR3 rearrangement. For each sample, productive Simpson clonality was calculated by taking the square root of Simpson's diversity index across productive rearrangements. In TCRdb, the immuneACCESS table is reduced to in-frame sequences with V and J assigned. These tables do not hold every clone; where another copy was compared, an unresolved V gene accounts for under half, and the others remain unexplained. V and J calls and clone size follow that table, whereas D and trimming were derived from the DNA. This sample has about 140,000 clones in its table, and 65% to 80% of those were observed once. The top ten constitute roughly 14% of the sample.

Collaborating institutions collected whole blood in K2EDTA tubes following their own protocols. For TCRbeta analysis, collaborators shipped samples as frozen whole blood, isolated PBMCs, or DNA extracted from either of those sample types. Trimming at the junction amounts to 3 bases on V and 0 bases on J, and the germline ends lie 12 bases apart. CDR1 is given as DFQATT and CDR2 as SNEGSKA, both from the germline V gene (reference sequence). The CDR3, cysteine through phenylalanine, is 15 amino acids long. The CDR3 DNA has 45 bases and is translated from base 1. The sample taken for sequencing was peripheral blood. The chain employs TRBV20-1 and TRBJ1-5, with the D gene not clear enough to name. The TCR comes from a man older than 75 with acute or convalescent COVID-19. The CDR3 reads as follows: CSASDMAFSNQPQHF. The sequence in DNA is TGCAGTGCTAGTGACATGGCCTTTAGCAATCAGCCCCAGCATTTT.